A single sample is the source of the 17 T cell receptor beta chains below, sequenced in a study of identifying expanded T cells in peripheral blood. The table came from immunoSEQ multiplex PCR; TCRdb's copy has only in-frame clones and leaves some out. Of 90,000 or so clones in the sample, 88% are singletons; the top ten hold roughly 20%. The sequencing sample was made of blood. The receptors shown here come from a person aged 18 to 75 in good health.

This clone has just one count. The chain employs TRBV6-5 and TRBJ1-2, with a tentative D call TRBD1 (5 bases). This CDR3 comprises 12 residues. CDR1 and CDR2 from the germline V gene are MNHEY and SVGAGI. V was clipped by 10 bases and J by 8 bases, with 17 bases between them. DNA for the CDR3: TGTGCCACCATGTGGCAGGGAAGGGGCTACACCTTC. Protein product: CATMWQGRGYTF.

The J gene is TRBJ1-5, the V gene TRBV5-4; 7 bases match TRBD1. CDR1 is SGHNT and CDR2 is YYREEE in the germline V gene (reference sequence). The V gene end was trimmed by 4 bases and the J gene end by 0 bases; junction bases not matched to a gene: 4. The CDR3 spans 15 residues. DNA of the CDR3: TGTGCCAGCAGCGAGGGGGCAGGTAGCAATCAGCCCCAGCATTTT. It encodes CASSEGAGSNQPQHF.

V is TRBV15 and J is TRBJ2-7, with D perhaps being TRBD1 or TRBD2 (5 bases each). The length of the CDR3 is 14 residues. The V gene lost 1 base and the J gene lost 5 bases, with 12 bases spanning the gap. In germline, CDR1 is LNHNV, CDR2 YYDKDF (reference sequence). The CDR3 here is CATSRGRGVNEQYF. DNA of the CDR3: TGTGCCACCAGCAGAGGAAGAGGGGTGAACGAGCAGTACTTC.

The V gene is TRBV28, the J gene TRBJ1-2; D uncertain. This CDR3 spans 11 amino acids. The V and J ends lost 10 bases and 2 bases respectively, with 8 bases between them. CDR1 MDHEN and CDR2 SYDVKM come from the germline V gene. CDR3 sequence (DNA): TGTGCCACTGAAGGGAACTATGGCTACACCTTC. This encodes CATEGNYGYTF.

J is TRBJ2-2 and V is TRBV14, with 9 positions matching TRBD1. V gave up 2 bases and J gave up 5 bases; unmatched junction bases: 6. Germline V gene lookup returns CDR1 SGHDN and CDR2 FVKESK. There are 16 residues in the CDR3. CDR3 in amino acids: CASSQPPGQGTGELFF. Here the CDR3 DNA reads TGTGCCAGCAGCCAACCGCCGGGACAGGGTACCGGGGAGCTGTTTTTT.

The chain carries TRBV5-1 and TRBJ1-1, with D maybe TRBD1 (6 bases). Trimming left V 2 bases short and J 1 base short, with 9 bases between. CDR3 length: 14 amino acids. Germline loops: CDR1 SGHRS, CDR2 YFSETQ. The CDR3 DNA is TGCGCCAGCAGCTTCGTGACAGGGAACACTGAAGCTTTCTTT. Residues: CASSFVTGNTEAFF.

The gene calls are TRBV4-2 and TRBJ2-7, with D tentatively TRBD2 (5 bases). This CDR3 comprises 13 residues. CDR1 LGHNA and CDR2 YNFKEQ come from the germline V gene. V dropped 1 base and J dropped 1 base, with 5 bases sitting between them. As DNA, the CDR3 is TGTGCCAGCAGCCAAGGAGGGTCCTACGAGCAGTACTTC. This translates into CASSQGGSYEQYF.

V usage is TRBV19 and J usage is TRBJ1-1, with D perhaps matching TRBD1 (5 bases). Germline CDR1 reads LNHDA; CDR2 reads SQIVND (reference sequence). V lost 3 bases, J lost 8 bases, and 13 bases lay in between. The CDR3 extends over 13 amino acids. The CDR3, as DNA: TGTGCCAGTAGTATTTTGAGGGGCAGGGAAGCTTTCTTT. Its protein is CASSILRGREAFF.

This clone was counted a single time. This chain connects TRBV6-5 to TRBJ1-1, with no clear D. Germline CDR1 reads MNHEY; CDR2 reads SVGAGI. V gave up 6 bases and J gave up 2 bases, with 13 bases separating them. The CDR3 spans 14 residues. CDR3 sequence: CASRPVMSNTEAFF. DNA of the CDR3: TGTGCCAGCAGACCCGTGATGTCCAACACTGAAGCTTTCTTT.

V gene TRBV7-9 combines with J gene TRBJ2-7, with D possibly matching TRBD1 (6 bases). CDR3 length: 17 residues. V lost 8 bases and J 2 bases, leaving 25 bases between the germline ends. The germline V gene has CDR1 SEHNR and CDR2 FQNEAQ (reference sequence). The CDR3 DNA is TGTGCCAGCGAAACTCCAGGACAGACTCAAATCACCTACGAGCAGTACTTC. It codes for CASETPGQTQITYEQYF.

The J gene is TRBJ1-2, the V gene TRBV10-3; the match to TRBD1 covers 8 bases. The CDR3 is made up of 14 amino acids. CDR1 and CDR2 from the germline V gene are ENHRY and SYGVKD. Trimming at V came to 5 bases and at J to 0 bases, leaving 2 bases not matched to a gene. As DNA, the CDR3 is TGTGCCATCAGTTTACAGGGGGCTAACTATGGCTACACCTTC. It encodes CAISLQGANYGYTF.

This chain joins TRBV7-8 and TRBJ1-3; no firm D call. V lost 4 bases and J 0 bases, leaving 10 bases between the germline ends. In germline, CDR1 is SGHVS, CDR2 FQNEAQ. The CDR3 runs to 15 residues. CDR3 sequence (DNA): TGTGCCAGCAGCTCCGCCCTGGGCTCTGGAAACACCATATATTTT. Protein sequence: CASSSALGSGNTIYF.

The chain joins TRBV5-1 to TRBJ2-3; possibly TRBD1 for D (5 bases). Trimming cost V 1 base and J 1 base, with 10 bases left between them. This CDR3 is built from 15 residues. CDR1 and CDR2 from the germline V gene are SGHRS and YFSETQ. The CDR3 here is CASSLSSRGTDTQYF. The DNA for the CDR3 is TGCGCCAGCAGCTTGTCATCCAGGGGCACAGATACGCAGTATTTT.

The CDR3 protein is CASSPPSGTGKIYEQYF. CDR3 DNA: TGTGCCAGCTCACCACCGTCCGGGACAGGGAAAATCTACGAGCAGTACTTC. The J gene is TRBJ2-7, the V gene TRBV18; TRBD1 matches 9 bases. This CDR3 region has 17 residues. The V gene end was trimmed by 0 bases and the J gene end by 3 bases; junction bases not matched to a gene: 9. In germline, CDR1 is KGHSH, CDR2 LQKENI.

The CDR3 reads CASSIVPPGFVNSNQPQHF. Written as DNA, the CDR3 is TGTGCCAGTAGTATAGTACCCCCAGGTTTCGTAAATAGCAATCAGCCCCAGCATTTT. The chain couples TRBV19 to TRBJ1-5; D remains unclear. The CDR3 extends over 19 amino acids. Germline lookup yields CDR1 LNHDA and CDR2 SQIVND (reference sequence). The V gene lost 1 base and the J gene lost 0 bases, with 19 bases spanning the gap.

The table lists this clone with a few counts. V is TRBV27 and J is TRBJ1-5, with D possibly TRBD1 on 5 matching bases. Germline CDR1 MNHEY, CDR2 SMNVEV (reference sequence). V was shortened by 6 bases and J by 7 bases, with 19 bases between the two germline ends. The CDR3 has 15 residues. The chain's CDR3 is CASRDSGFPGQPQHF. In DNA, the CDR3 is TGTGCCAGCAGAGACAGCGGCTTTCCTGGCCAGCCCCAGCATTTT.

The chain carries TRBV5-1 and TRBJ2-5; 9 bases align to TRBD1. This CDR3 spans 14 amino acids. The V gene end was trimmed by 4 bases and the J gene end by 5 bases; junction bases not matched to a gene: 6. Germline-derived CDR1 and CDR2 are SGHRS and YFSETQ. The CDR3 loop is CASSGRTGDETQYF. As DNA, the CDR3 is TGCGCCAGCAGCGGGCGGACAGGGGACGAGACCCAGTACTTC. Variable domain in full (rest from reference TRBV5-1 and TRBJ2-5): KAGVTQTPRYLIKTRGQQVTLSCSPISGHRSVSWYQQTPGQGLQFLFEYFSETQRNKGNFPGRFSGRQFSNSRSEMNVSTLELGDSALYLCASSGRTGDETQYFGPGTRLLVL.